These 30 T cell receptor beta chains originate from one sample sequenced in a study of T cell responses to AZD1222 COVID-19 vaccine. TCRdb's table, derived via immunoSEQ multiplex PCR, lists solely in-frame clones and lacks some. Found here are 150,000 to 200,000 clones, about 90% of them singletons; the top ten hold 2.6%. The input for sequencing was peripheral blood, taken on day 0 of AZD1222 vaccination. These receptors were taken from an adult in good health.

The genes are TRBV27 and TRBJ2-1; the D call may be TRBD1 or TRBD2 (5 bases each). The CDR3 spans 15 residues. Per germline, CDR1 MNHEY and CDR2 SMNVEV (reference sequence). V was pared by 6 bases and J by 3 bases, with 15 bases between. CDR3 DNA sequence: TGTGCCAGCAGACCCTACGGGGCAAACTACAATGAGCAGTTCTTC. Protein product: CASRPYGANYNEQFF.

The V call is TRBV19, the J call TRBJ1-1; D might be TRBD1 (5 bases). This CDR3 has 13 residues. Germline V lookup: CDR1 LNHDA, CDR2 SQIVND (reference sequence). V was clipped by 4 bases and J by 1 base, with 7 bases between them. CDR3 residues: CASSTTGNTEAFF. The CDR3 nucleotides read TGTGCCAGTAGTACTACAGGGAACACTGAAGCTTTCTTT.

J is TRBJ1-6 and V is TRBV6-5; D is uncertain. There are 13 residues in the CDR3. V was cut by 6 bases and J by 8 bases, with 11 bases left in between. Germline CDR1 is MNHEY and CDR2 is SVGAGI. The CDR3 spells CASRKFGDSPLHF. The CDR3 DNA follows: TGTGCCAGCAGGAAGTTCGGGGATTCACCCCTCCACTTT.

J is TRBJ2-7 and V is TRBV28; 8 bases agree with TRBD1. Germline lookup yields CDR1 MDHEN and CDR2 SYDVKM. There are 14 residues in the CDR3. V was clipped by 6 bases and J by 1 base; unmatched bases: 5. The CDR3 protein is CASRSGTGSYEQYF. The CDR3 DNA is TGTGCCAGCAGGTCCGGGACAGGATCCTACGAGCAGTACTTC.

The gene calls are TRBV25-1 and TRBJ2-7; TRBD2 aligns across 9 bases. The CDR3 contains 14 residues. V gave up 6 bases and J gave up 2 bases; unmatched junction bases: 5. Germline V gene sequence: CDR1 MGHDK, CDR2 SYGVNS. CDR3 sequence: CASRSGLAPYEQYF. The CDR3, as DNA: TGTGCCAGCAGATCGGGACTAGCCCCCTACGAGCAGTACTTC.

The gene calls are TRBV27 and TRBJ2-7, with TRBD1 as a possible D gene (6 bases). Germline V gives CDR1 MNHEY, CDR2 SMNVEV (reference sequence). The CDR3 is 16 amino acids. Between the trimmed V and J ends, which lost 6 bases and 0 bases, there was a span of 18 bases. This chain's CDR3 is CASRKYRESSSYEQYF. Here the CDR3 DNA reads TGTGCCAGCAGGAAGTACAGGGAGTCCAGCTCCTACGAGCAGTACTTC.

This rearrangement joins TRBV5-1 to TRBJ2-2; tentative D call: TRBD1 (5 bases). The V end lost 0 bases, the J end lost 6 bases, and 12 bases lay between the germline ends. Germline V lookup: CDR1 SGHRS, CDR2 YFSETQ. CDR3 length equals 15 residues. CDR3 sequence (DNA): TGCGCCAGCAGCTTGGCACTGGACACCCCCGGGGAGCTGTTTTTT. Translating gives CASSLALDTPGELFF. Full variable domain (missing parts from reference TRBV5-1 and TRBJ2-2): KAGVTQTPRYLIKTRGQQVTLSCSPISGHRSVSWYQQTPGQGLQFLFEYFSETQRNKGNFPGRFSGRQFSNSRSEMNVSTLELGDSALYLCASSLALDTPGELFFGEGSRLTVL.

The chain has TRBV14 and TRBJ1-1; the D is unclear. Deletions cut 3 bases from V and 4 bases from J, with 6 bases between. Germline CDR1 reads SGHDN; CDR2 reads FVKESK. The CDR3 extends over 12 amino acids. For the CDR3, the DNA is TGTGCCAGCAGCCAGGGGAGCACTGAAGCTTTCTTT. This encodes CASSQGSTEAFF.

The V call is TRBV5-5, the J call TRBJ2-7; TRBD1 aligns across 8 bases. This CDR3 is 14 amino acids long. After removal of 4 bases from V and 2 bases from J, the junction contained 5 bases not matched to a gene. Per the germline V gene, CDR1 is SGHKS and CDR2 is YYEKEE (reference sequence). For the CDR3, the DNA is TGTGCCAGCAGCCCGGGGACAGGACCCTACGAGCAGTACTTC. Protein sequence: CASSPGTGPYEQYF. Complete variable domain (other parts from reference TRBV5-5 and TRBJ2-7): DAGVTQSPTHLIKTRGQQVTLRCSPISGHKSVSWYQQVLGQGPQFIFQYYEKEERGRGNFPDRFSARQFPNYSSELNVNALLLGDSALYLCASSPGTGPYEQYFGPGTRLTVT.

The V and J genes are TRBV19 and TRBJ2-1; 9 positions agree with TRBD1. Trimming took 6 bases from V and 7 from J; bases not matched to a gene: 13. CDR1 and CDR2 from the germline V gene are LNHDA and SQIVND (reference sequence). This CDR3 comprises 16 residues. CDR3 DNA sequence: TGTGCCAGTAGCCCCCCCGGGACAGGGACCCGGAATGAGCAGTTCTTC. This codes for CASSPPGTGTRNEQFF. Full variable domain (rest looked up from reference TRBV19 and TRBJ2-1): DGGITQSPKYLFRKEGQNVTLSCEQNLNHDAMYWYRQDPGQGLRLIYYSQIVNDFQKGDIAEGYSVSREKKESFPLTVTSAQKNPTAFYLCASSPPGTGTRNEQFFGPGTRLTVL.

This clone has only one observation. The chain links TRBV9 to TRBJ2-1; possibly TRBD1 for D (6 bases). V lost 4 bases, J lost 5 bases, and 19 bases lay in between. CDR1 and CDR2 from the germline V gene are SGDLS and YYNGEE. The CDR3 length is 16 residues. The chain's CDR3 is CASSLSRDTMDNEQFF. The CDR3 DNA reads TGTGCCAGCAGCCTCAGCAGGGACACTATGGACAATGAGCAGTTCTTC. Full variable domain (rest looked up from reference TRBV9 and TRBJ2-1): DSGVTQTPKHLITATGQRVTLRCSPRSGDLSVYWYQQSLDQGLQFLIQYYNGEERAKGNILERFSAQQFPDLHSELNLSSLELGDSALYFCASSLSRDTMDNEQFFGPGTRLTVL.

In DNA form, the CDR3 reads TGTGCCAGCAGTCCTCGGACACCGAGCTACGAGCAGTACTTC. It encodes CASSPRTPSYEQYF. The chain joins TRBV6-5 to TRBJ2-7, with a weak D call TRBD1 (5 bases). The CDR3 has 14 residues. Trimming took off 5 bases at V and 3 bases at J, with 14 bases between the two ends. Germline loops: CDR1 MNHEY, CDR2 SVGAGI.

CDR3 nucleotides: TGTGCCAGCACCAAAGCGGGAGAGCTAAACGAGCAGTACTTC. Protein product: CASTKAGELNEQYF. The genes are TRBV5-4 and TRBJ2-7; TRBD2 aligns across 8 bases. V dropped 6 bases and J dropped 5; count of bases not matched to a gene: 10. Germline assignment: CDR1 SGHNT and CDR2 YYREEE (reference sequence). The CDR3 length is 14 residues.

The CDR3 here is CASSRLGLAGNQETQYF. CDR3 sequence (DNA): TGCGCCAGCAGCCGATTGGGACTAGCGGGAAACCAAGAGACCCAGTACTTC. The chain carries TRBV4-1 and TRBJ2-5, with 13 bases fitting TRBD2. Germline CDR1 MGHRA, CDR2 YSYEKL. Germline trimming cut 4 bases from V and 0 bases from J; bases unmatched to any gene: 5. This CDR3 has 17 amino acids.

The rearrangement uses TRBV5-1 and TRBJ2-7; 10 bases are shared with TRBD1. V was pared by 6 bases and J by 7 bases, with 10 bases of the junction left unmatched. This CDR3 contains 14 residues. Germline V gene sequence: CDR1 SGHRS, CDR2 YFSETQ. CDR3 region: CASTDGTGAREQYF. The CDR3 nucleotides read TGCGCCAGCACAGACGGGACAGGGGCACGGGAGCAGTACTTC.

This chain uses TRBV4-1 with TRBJ1-4, with 7 bases that match TRBD1. J gave up 4 bases and V 3 bases, and 11 bases lay outside the gene matches. This CDR3 is built from 17 residues. Germline V CDR1 and CDR2: MGHRA, YSYEKL. For the CDR3, the DNA is TGCGCCAGCAGCCAGGCTACGACGGGACAGATTAATGAAAAACTGTTTTTT. It translates to CASSQATTGQINEKLFF.

The chain joins TRBV5-5 to TRBJ1-4; possibly TRBD1 for D (5 bases). The CDR3 is 15 amino acids. Trimming removed 3 bases at V and 0 bases at J, with 9 bases between. Germline V gives CDR1 SGHKS, CDR2 YYEKEE (reference sequence). The CDR3 DNA sequence: TGTGCCAGCAGCTGGGGGACCCCAACTAATGAAAAACTGTTTTTT. This gives the protein CASSWGTPTNEKLFF.

The chain carries TRBV3-1 (or the pseudogene TRBV3-2) and TRBJ2-7; TRBD2 is a possible D gene (5 bases). This CDR3 is built from 13 residues. Germline V CDR1 and CDR2: LGHDT, YNNKEL (reference sequence). Trimming cost V 4 bases and J 4 bases, with 11 bases left between them. CDR3 residues: CASSPWTGYEQYF. CDR3 nucleotide sequence: TGTGCCAGCAGCCCTTGGACTGGTTACGAGCAGTACTTC.

V and J are TRBV28 and TRBJ2-7; 9 nucleotides agree with TRBD1. This CDR3 comprises 13 residues. Looked up from germline, CDR1 is MDHEN and CDR2 is SYDVKM. Unmatched junction bases numbered 7, after V lost 4 bases and J lost 9 bases. Here the CDR3 DNA reads TGTGCCAGCAGTTCTCGACAGGGGGGAGGGCAGTACTTC. It encodes CASSSRQGGGQYF.

The chain is built from TRBV28 and TRBJ1-1, with no clear D. Germline V gene lookup returns CDR1 MDHEN and CDR2 SYDVKM. The CDR3 covers 14 residues. Trimming stripped 7 bases from V and 4 bases from J, with 16 bases between. The CDR3 spells CASTSPGMRTEAFF. As DNA, the CDR3 is TGTGCCAGCACCTCCCCGGGAATGCGCACTGAAGCTTTCTTT.

The V gene is TRBV10-2, the J gene TRBJ1-4; TRBD1 is a possible D gene (5 bases). The germline gives CDR1 WSHSY, CDR2 SAAADI. This CDR3 spans 14 amino acids. The ends were cut back, 4 bases at V and 13 bases at J, with 19 bases in the middle. The CDR3 sequence is CASSGRGSTDILFF. In DNA, the CDR3 is TGCGCCAGCAGTGGACGGGGGTCTACGGATATACTGTTTTTT.

V usage is TRBV29-1 and J usage is TRBJ2-1; TRBD2 agrees at 7 bases. This CDR3 comprises 14 residues. Germline assignment: CDR1 SQVTM and CDR2 ANQGSEA. Unmatched junction bases numbered 1, after V lost 0 bases and J lost 2 bases. CDR3 sequence: CSVEDRGAYNEQFF. The CDR3 nucleotides are TGCAGCGTTGAAGATCGGGGGGCCTACAATGAGCAGTTCTTC.

This chain's CDR3 is CASSKAQSNILGSLGLETQYF. CDR3 DNA sequence: TGTGCCAGCAGCAAAGCCCAGTCGAACATACTAGGTAGTTTAGGTTTAGAGACCCAGTACTTC. V usage is TRBV21-1 and J usage is TRBJ2-5; the DNA was not compared with TRBD2, the D call given in the table. TRBV21-1 is given as a pseudogene. The CDR3 runs 21 residues.

V usage is TRBV27 and J usage is TRBJ2-2, with 11 bases identical to TRBD2. J gave up 6 bases and V 2 bases, and 8 bases lay outside the gene matches. The CDR3 spans 17 residues. From germline, CDR1 is MNHEY and CDR2 SMNVEV (reference sequence). CDR3 sequence (DNA): TGTGCCAGCAGTTTACTCCCAACTAGCGGGAGCCCCGGGGAGCTGTTTTTT. This gives the protein CASSLLPTSGSPGELFF.

This chain uses TRBV15 with TRBJ1-2; the D is unclear. V lost 8 bases, J lost 3 bases, and 7 bases lay in between. Germline V gives CDR1 LNHNV, CDR2 YYDKDF (reference sequence). There are 11 residues in the CDR3. The CDR3 region has the DNA TGTGCCACCGGGATTGACTATGGCTACACCTTC. Translating it yields CATGIDYGYTF.

This chain links TRBV2 with TRBJ1-2; TRBD1 might be the D (6 bases). Trimming left V 2 bases short and J 5 bases short, with 12 bases between. The CDR3 is 14 residues long. The germline V gene has CDR1 SNHLY and CDR2 FYNNEI. The CDR3 DNA reads as TGTGCCAGCAGTGAATGGGCCAGGGGATATGGCTACACCTTC. It codes for CASSEWARGYGYTF.

The chain links TRBV18 to TRBJ2-5; D possibly corresponds to TRBD2 (6 bases). The CDR3 is 18 residues long. Germline V lookup: CDR1 KGHSH, CDR2 LQKENI. Trimming pared 2 bases from V and 1 base from J, leaving 20 bases between. In DNA, the CDR3 is TGTGCCAGCTCACCATTAAGTGGGTCAGTAGCGGCCCAAGAGACCCAGTACTTC. Translation: CASSPLSGSVAAQETQYF.

The V gene is TRBV19, the J gene TRBJ1-1; D unresolved. The CDR3 length is 12 residues. CDR1 and CDR2 from the germline V gene are LNHDA and SQIVND (reference sequence). Trimming took 4 bases from V and 4 from J, leaving 7 bases between them. This CDR3 reads CASSRGPTEAFF. The CDR3 DNA reads as TGTGCCAGTAGTAGGGGTCCCACTGAAGCTTTCTTT.

This sequence joins TRBV28 and TRBJ1-2; the match to TRBD1 covers 7 bases. Trimming removed 3 bases from V and 2 bases from J; junction bases left unmatched: 3. The germline gives CDR1 MDHEN, CDR2 SYDVKM. CDR3 length equals 14 residues. CDR3 bases: TGTGCCAGCAGTTTTTACAGGGGAAACTATGGCTACACCTTC. Protein product: CASSFYRGNYGYTF.

This chain joins TRBV28 and TRBJ1-2, with D unresolved. CDR3 length: 12 residues. V was shortened by 6 bases and J by 8 bases, with 13 bases between the two germline ends. CDR1 is MDHEN, CDR2 SYDVKM, per germline. CDR3 residues: CASSSGWEGYTF. In nucleotides, the CDR3 is TGTGCCAGCAGCTCCGGATGGGAAGGCTACACCTTC.